This is a list of T cell receptor beta chains from one sample in a study of shared clonotypes between healthy human individuals. Sequenced by immunoSEQ multiplex PCR; TCRdb stores in-frame clones only, minus some. The data contain approximately 2,000,000 clones, 90% to 95% of them singletons. Sequencing was performed on naive CD8+ T cells from PBMCs. The receptors come from a man younger than 30 in good health. Some clones in this sample may be carry-over from other donors' samples. The CDR3 runs from the conserved cysteine through the conserved F or W. The D gene is left open where the match is weak. Expanded clones are given a class, and other clones once, few, many or no size at all.

d_gene: TRBD1
j_gene: TRBJ2-7
abundance: .
len: 18
v_gene: TRBV11-2
CDR3aa: CASSLRGEGQGIIYEQYF
CDR3nt: TGTGCCAGCAGCTTAAGGGGGGAGGGACAGGGAATTATCTACGAGCAGTACTTC

d_gene: .
j_gene: TRBJ2-1
abundance: .
len: 16
v_gene: TRBV28
CDR3aa: CASSLGSGASYNEQFF
CDR3nt: TGTGCCAGCAGTTTAGGGAGTGGGGCGTCCTACAATGAGCAGTTCTTC

d_gene: TRBD1
j_gene: TRBJ2-7
abundance: .
len: 15
v_gene: TRBV27
CDR3aa: CASSTWGQVSYEQYF
CDR3nt: TGTGCCAGCAGTACCTGGGGACAGGTCTCCTACGAGCAGTACTTC

d_gene: .
j_gene: TRBJ2-7
abundance: once
len: 16
v_gene: TRBV5-1
CDR3aa: CASSGGIQGGRNEQYF
CDR3nt: TGCGCCAGCAGCGGGGGGATACAGGGAGGTAGGAACGAGCAGTACTTC

d_gene: .
j_gene: TRBJ1-5
abundance: .
len: 13
v_gene: TRBV30
CDR3aa: CAWSGMYNQPQHF
CDR3nt: TGTGCCTGGTCGGGGATGTACAATCAGCCCCAGCATTTT

d_gene: TRBD2
j_gene: TRBJ2-1
abundance: .
len: 16
v_gene: TRBV18
CDR3aa: CASSTASGSVVNEQFF
CDR3nt: TGTGCCAGCTCAACTGCTAGCGGGAGCGTGGTAAATGAGCAGTTCTTC

d_gene: TRBD1
j_gene: TRBJ2-7
abundance: .
len: 14
v_gene: TRBV6-6
CDR3aa: CASIGGTGLIEQYF
CDR3nt: TGTGCCAGCATTGGGGGGACAGGGTTAATCGAGCAGTACTTC

d_gene: .
j_gene: TRBJ2-7
abundance: .
len: 15
v_gene: TRBV28
CDR3aa: CASSTPDMALDEQYF
CDR3nt: TGTGCCAGCAGTACTCCAGACATGGCCCTGGACGAGCAGTACTTC

d_gene: TRBD1
j_gene: TRBJ2-7
abundance: .
len: 13
v_gene: TRBV19
CDR3aa: CARGRDRFYEQYF
CDR3nt: TGTGCCAGAGGCCGGGACAGGTTTTACGAGCAGTACTTC

d_gene: .
j_gene: TRBJ1-1
abundance: .
len: 15
v_gene: TRBV7-8
CDR3aa: CASSLPGTMNTEAFF
CDR3nt: TGTGCCAGCAGCTTACCAGGGACAATGAACACTGAAGCTTTCTTT

d_gene: .
j_gene: TRBJ2-1
abundance: once
len: 12
v_gene: TRBV4-3
CDR3aa: CASSQGGAEQFF
CDR3nt: TGCGCCAGCAGCCAAGGGGGAGCTGAGCAGTTCTTC

d_gene: TRBD2
j_gene: TRBJ2-1
abundance: .
len: 15
v_gene: TRBV7-6
CDR3aa: CASSPGLAGVNEQFF
CDR3nt: TGTGCCAGCAGCCCGGGACTAGCGGGAGTAAATGAGCAGTTCTTC

d_gene: .
j_gene: TRBJ2-3
abundance: once
len: 15
v_gene: TRBV9
CDR3aa: CASSVVVGGTDTQYF
CDR3nt: TGTGCCAGCAGCGTAGTAGTCGGCGGGACAGATACGCAGTATTTT

d_gene: .
j_gene: TRBJ1-2
abundance: .
len: 14
v_gene: TRBV28
CDR3aa: CAYGGPDRPYGYTF
CDR3nt: TGTGCCTACGGGGGTCCCGACAGGCCCTATGGCTACACCTTC

d_gene: TRBD2
j_gene: TRBJ2-3
abundance: once
len: 19
v_gene: TRBV28
CDR3aa: CASSKDRETSGSPADTQYF
CDR3nt: TGTGCCAGCAGTAAGGACAGGGAAACTAGCGGGAGTCCCGCAGATACGCAGTATTTT

d_gene: .
j_gene: TRBJ2-7
abundance: .
len: 13
v_gene: TRBV7-9
CDR3aa: CASSLGLTDEQYF
CDR3nt: TGTGCCAGCAGCTTGGGGTTGACCGACGAGCAGTACTTC

d_gene: .
j_gene: TRBJ2-7
abundance: .
len: 12
v_gene: TRBV7-9
CDR3aa: CASSGLAHEQYF
CDR3nt: TGTGCCAGCAGCGGCCTAGCGCACGAGCAGTACTTC

d_gene: .
j_gene: TRBJ2-1
abundance: .
len: 10
v_gene: TRBV2
CDR3aa: CAPGENEQFF
CDR3nt: TGTGCCCCCGGTGAAAATGAGCAGTTCTTC

d_gene: .
j_gene: TRBJ2-5
abundance: .
len: 13
v_gene: TRBV7-3
CDR3aa: CASSRDLGETQYF
CDR3nt: TGTGCCAGCAGCCGCGACCTGGGGGAGACCCAGTACTTC

d_gene: .
j_gene: TRBJ2-3
abundance: .
len: 15
v_gene: TRBV7-3
CDR3aa: CASSLTGASTDTQYF
CDR3nt: TGTGCCAGCAGCTTAACAGGGGCAAGCACAGATACGCAGTATTTT

d_gene: TRBD1
j_gene: TRBJ1-1
abundance: .
len: 17
v_gene: TRBV4-1
CDR3aa: CASSQIRRDRVGTEAFF
CDR3nt: TGCGCCAGCAGCCAAATCAGGCGGGACAGGGTGGGCACTGAAGCTTTCTTT

d_gene: .
j_gene: TRBJ1-5
abundance: .
len: 15
v_gene: TRBV28
CDR3aa: CASSLMSESNQPQHF
CDR3nt: TGTGCCAGCAGTTTAATGTCAGAGTCCAATCAGCCCCAGCATTTT

d_gene: .
j_gene: TRBJ1-5
abundance: once
len: 15
v_gene: TRBV19
CDR3aa: CASSTNRDSNQPQHF
CDR3nt: TGTGCCAGTAGTACCAACAGGGATAGCAATCAGCCCCAGCATTTT

d_gene: .
j_gene: TRBJ1-3
abundance: .
len: 14
v_gene: TRBV4-1
CDR3aa: CASSHRVTGNTIYF
CDR3nt: TGCGCCAGCAGCCACCGGGTTACTGGAAACACCATATATTTT

d_gene: TRBD2
j_gene: TRBJ2-1
abundance: .
len: 17
v_gene: TRBV7-2
CDR3aa: CASSLGLAGGPSGEQFF
CDR3nt: TGTGCCAGCAGCTTAGGGCTAGCGGGAGGCCCATCCGGTGAGCAGTTCTTC

d_gene: .
j_gene: TRBJ2-5
abundance: .
len: 13
v_gene: TRBV7-3
CDR3aa: CASSLGPIETQYF
CDR3nt: TGTGCCAGCAGCTTAGGGCCCATCGAGACCCAGTACTTC

d_gene: .
j_gene: TRBJ2-7
abundance: .
len: 15
v_gene: TRBV27
CDR3aa: CASSSLTGPLAEQYF
CDR3nt: TGTGCCAGCAGTTCCCTAACAGGGCCCTTAGCCGAGCAGTACTTC

d_gene: TRBD1
j_gene: TRBJ2-1
abundance: once
len: 14
v_gene: TRBV7-9
CDR3aa: CASSPRDRYEVQFF
CDR3nt: TGTGCCAGCAGCCCCCGGGACAGATATGAAGTGCAGTTCTTC

d_gene: .
j_gene: TRBJ2-7
abundance: .
len: 16
v_gene: TRBV4-1
CDR3aa: CASSPRGGGLSYEQYF
CDR3nt: TGCGCCAGCAGCCCAAGAGGGGGGGGGCTTTCCTACGAGCAGTACTTC

d_gene: TRBD1
j_gene: TRBJ1-5
abundance: .
len: 15
v_gene: TRBV4-1
CDR3aa: CASSQELRGPQPQHF
CDR3nt: TGCGCCAGCAGCCAAGAGCTCAGGGGGCCCCAGCCCCAGCATTTT

d_gene: TRBD1
j_gene: TRBJ2-1
abundance: .
len: 12
v_gene: TRBV7-2
CDR3aa: CASSFETGQQFF
CDR3nt: TGTGCCAGCAGCTTTGAGACAGGGCAGCAGTTCTTC

d_gene: TRBD2
j_gene: TRBJ2-3
abundance: once
len: 19
v_gene: TRBV4-3
CDR3aa: CASSQDYRLAERRTDTQYF
CDR3nt: TGCGCCAGCAGCCAAGATTATAGGCTAGCGGAAAGGCGGACAGATACGCAGTATTTT

d_gene: .
j_gene: TRBJ2-2
abundance: .
len: 16
v_gene: TRBV5-1
CDR3aa: CASSLVSGTNTGELFF
CDR3nt: TGCGCCAGCAGCTTGGTATCCGGGACGAACACCGGGGAGCTGTTTTTT

d_gene: .
j_gene: TRBJ2-7
abundance: .
len: 15
v_gene: TRBV27
CDR3aa: CASGRTLPRPYEQYF
CDR3nt: TGTGCCAGCGGTCGAACTCTCCCGCGGCCCTACGAGCAGTACTTC

d_gene: .
j_gene: TRBJ2-2
abundance: .
len: 12
v_gene: TRBV9
CDR3aa: CASSVPSGELFF
CDR3nt: TGTGCCAGCAGCGTGCCATCAGGGGAGCTGTTTTTT

d_gene: .
j_gene: TRBJ2-7
abundance: once
len: 12
v_gene: TRBV7-9
CDR3aa: CASRNRVHEQYF
CDR3nt: TGTGCCAGCAGAAACAGGGTGCACGAGCAGTACTTC

d_gene: TRBD2
j_gene: TRBJ2-7
abundance: .
len: 16
v_gene: TRBV19
CDR3aa: CASSISLAGSHYEQYF
CDR3nt: TGTGCCAGTAGTATTTCACTAGCGGGAAGCCACTACGAGCAGTACTTC

d_gene: TRBD1
j_gene: TRBJ1-4
abundance: .
len: 14
v_gene: TRBV27
CDR3aa: CASSGTGAYEKLFF
CDR3nt: TGTGCCAGCAGCGGGACAGGGGCTTATGAAAAACTGTTTTTT

d_gene: .
j_gene: TRBJ2-7
abundance: few
len: 14
v_gene: TRBV7-9
CDR3aa: CASSLTDSSSEQYF
CDR3nt: TGTGCCAGCAGCTTAACGGACAGTTCCTCCGAGCAGTACTTC

d_gene: .
j_gene: TRBJ1-1
abundance: .
len: 13
v_gene: TRBV10-3
CDR3aa: CAISEWEGPEAFF
CDR3nt: TGTGCCATCAGTGAGTGGGAGGGCCCTGAAGCTTTCTTT

d_gene: TRBD1
j_gene: TRBJ2-7
abundance: .
len: 14
v_gene: TRBV9
CDR3aa: CASSVGQGRAEQYF
CDR3nt: TGTGCCAGCAGCGTAGGACAGGGCAGGGCCGAGCAGTACTTC

d_gene: .
j_gene: TRBJ2-4
abundance: .
len: 12
v_gene: TRBV13
CDR3aa: CASSLVGDIQYF
CDR3nt: TGTGCCAGCAGCTTAGTTGGGGACATTCAGTACTTC

d_gene: .
j_gene: TRBJ1-1
abundance: .
len: 14
v_gene: TRBV12-5
CDR3aa: CASGPLGGYAEAFF
CDR3nt: TGTGCTAGTGGTCCACTAGGAGGTTACGCTGAAGCTTTCTTT

d_gene: .
j_gene: TRBJ1-1
abundance: once
len: 11
v_gene: TRBV11-2
CDR3aa: CASSLGPEAFF
CDR3nt: TGTGCCAGCAGCTTGGGCCCTGAAGCTTTCTTT